The table lists the clone carrying this T cell receptor beta chain with a few counts. A read error may produce the germline difference seen at one junction end. The CDR3 consists of 15 residues. Per the germline V gene, CDR1 is LNHDA and CDR2 is SQIVND (reference sequence). The sample comes from a study of Graves' ophthalmopathy and Graves' hyperthyroidism. Beta-chain TCR CDR3 regions were amplified from RNA transcripts. In the first round, RT-PCR was carried out with HTBI primers, and a multiplex PCR formed the second round. Each CDR3 protein gets one entry after TCRdb re-called the multiplex PCR reads with MiXCR. The table lists over 650,000 distinct CDR3 sequences, just over 40% of them singletons, with more than 2.5% in the top ten. Patients with other autoimmune diseases, uncontrolled infections, pregnancy or lactation were excluded.

The sequenced material came from peripheral blood. The V call is TRBV19, the J call TRBJ1-1; 9 bases align to TRBD1. The sequence derives from an adult man with Graves' ophthalmopathy. In nucleotides, the CDR3 is TGTGCCAGTAGTGGAGGACAGGGGCCGAACACTGAAACTTTCTTT. This translates into CASSGGQGPNTETFF.